This TCR beta chain appears in the sequencing data of a study of regulatory T cells in long-lasting Graves disease. Overall study context: Newly diagnosed Graves' patients had under 3 months of antithyroid drugs.

The CDR3 is made up of 15 amino acids. V lost 6 bases, J lost 7 bases, and 4 bases stayed unmatched. Germline assignment: CDR1 MNHNS and CDR2 SASEGT. Points on this clonotype: Its antigen is unidentified.

Described time point: newly diagnosed GD, antithyroid drugs for less than 3 months. Extracted RNA from PBMCs served as the source of the TCR library. Guidelines of the American Thyroid Association were used to diagnose Graves' disease. The TCR beta library used iRepertoire HTBI primers with Arm-PCR amplification of CDR3. TCRdb re-called the multiplex PCR reads with MiXCR, one entry per CDR3 protein. The sample carries hundreds of thousands of distinct CDR3 sequences, 15% to 20% recorded once. Study-wide points: Accuracy was perhaps lowered by the small sample size.

These data are also associated with another study on T cells in Graves' hyperthyroidism and ophthalmopathy.

The receptor's source is a woman aged 35 to 59 with Graves disease. The sequencing here drew on peripheral blood mononuclear cells (PBMCs), taken at new diagnosis, from a patient treated with antithyroid drugs. The chain uses TRBV6-1 and TRBJ2-2, with 14 bases matching TRBD2. The CDR3 here is CASRGTSGGIGELFF. The CDR3 DNA sequence: TGTGCCAGCAGAGGGACTAGCGGGGGTATCGGGGAGCTGTTTTTT.